This T cell receptor (beta chain) is drawn from a study of T cell changes during pregnancy in multiple sclerosis (dated by TCRdb to the late 2010s). Looking at the study overall: The study examined how the T cell repertoire changed over the course of pregnancy in women with multiple sclerosis.

Concerning this clone: Its antigen has not been determined. No much larger clone exists at a distance of one base, and base qualities are not known.

According to the germline V gene (reference sequence), CDR1 reads SGHNT and CDR2 reads YYREEE. Trimming at the junction amounts to 4 bases on V and 0 bases on J, and the germline ends lie 14 bases apart. Spanning cysteine to phenylalanine, the CDR3 consists of 16 amino acids. The kept DNA is CDR3 alone, 48 bases in frame from the first base. Libraries were made using the immunoSEQ multiplex PCR assay. TCRdb's version of the immuneACCESS table is confined to in-frame rearrangements and falls short of the full clone set. An unresolved V gene accounts for under half of the shortfall where checked; the remainder is of unknown origin. This sample gives about 110,000 clones in total; around 93% of them show up just once. The ten largest clones represent roughly 1.7% of the sample.

Sample: peripheral blood, taken after pregnancy. The chain is encoded by TRBV5-4 joined to TRBJ2-1; TRBD2 is perhaps the D gene, given 6 matching bases. The clonotype was recovered from a female donor with multiple sclerosis, enrolled in a pregnancy study. The nucleotide sequence reads as follows: TGTGCCAGCAGCCCGGACGGAGCGGGCTCCTACAATGAGCAGTTCTTC. It codes for CASSPDGAGSYNEQFF.